These 7 T cell receptor beta chains share one sample of origin, sequenced in a study of T-cell memory formation after mild COVID-19. TCRdb fed the 5' RACE reads into MiXCR, producing one record per CDR3 protein. The sample has more than 350,000 distinct CDR3 sequences, approximately 15% seen once; the top ten hold approximately 21%. The specimen sequenced was PBMCs or a T cell subset sorted from them (not recorded which). The origin of the receptors is a man between 18 and 35 years old who had mild COVID-19 (a few samples of this study predate the infection). Cell type and time point are not known.

The V call is TRBV7-9, the J call TRBJ2-2; 12 bases map to TRBD1. The V and J ends lost 6 bases and 5 bases, in that order; junction bases with no gene match: 7. Germline assignment: CDR1 SEHNR and CDR2 FQNEAQ (reference sequence). This CDR3 is built from 16 residues. The CDR3 coding sequence is TGTGCCAGCAGAGGGGACAGGGGGCCGTTTACCGGGGAGCTGTTTTTT. It yields the protein CASRGDRGPFTGELFF.

The chain couples TRBV27 to TRBJ2-1, with TRBD2 matching over 7 bases. Trimming cost V 6 bases and J 2 bases; bases outside gene matches: 4. CDR1 is MNHEY and CDR2 is SMNVEV in the germline V gene (reference sequence). CDR3 length: 14 residues. Written as DNA, the CDR3 is TGTGCCAGCAGGCGGGGGATAACCTACAATGAGCAGTTCTTC. The encoded protein is CASRRGITYNEQFF.

This clonotype was observed a few times. This chain links TRBV10-3 with TRBJ1-5; D is undetermined. This CDR3 is 19 amino acids long. V dropped 1 base and J dropped 2 bases, with 21 bases sitting between them. The germline gives CDR1 ENHRY, CDR2 SYGVKD. The CDR3 nucleotides read TGTGCCATCAGTGAGTTGAGGGCAGGCCCCGAGTTGGGCAATCAGCCCCAGCATTTT. Its protein product is CAISELRAGPELGNQPQHF.

V and J are TRBV6-2 or TRBV6-3 and TRBJ2-1; D not resolved. The V end lost 4 bases, the J end lost 9 bases, and 10 bases lay between the germline ends. From germline, CDR1 is MNHEY and CDR2 SVGEGT. This CDR3 is built from 12 residues. In DNA, the CDR3 is TGTGCCAGCAGTTCCCATCGAGGTGAGCAGTTCTTC. Protein product: CASSSHRGEQFF.

In its sample, this clonotype was seen many times. The rearrangement uses TRBV12-3 or TRBV12-4 and TRBJ2-2; the D gene could be TRBD1 or TRBD2 (5 bases each). The CDR3 is made up of 13 amino acids. With 8 bases removed from V and 6 bases from J, the gap between germline ends came to 13 bases. CDR3 sequence reads: CASGRGVAGELFF. Written as DNA, the CDR3 is TGTGCCAGCGGAAGAGGGGTGGCCGGGGAGCTGTTTTTT.

A few counts support this clonotype. In DNA, the CDR3 is TGTGCCAGCAGCTTATTACAGACTGGGGCCAACGTCCTGACTTTC. Its translation: CASSLLQTGANVLTF. The J gene is TRBJ2-6, the V gene TRBV7-8; D not resolved. The CDR3 has 15 residues. The germline CDR1 and CDR2 sequences are SGHVS and FQNEAQ. Deletions cut 2 bases from V and 2 bases from J, with 7 bases between.

A few counts support this clonotype. This chain links TRBV6-5 with TRBJ2-3; TRBD1 might be the D (7 bases). The CDR3 loop spans 17 amino acids. V lost 5 bases and J 3 bases, leaving 21 bases between the germline ends. Looked up from germline, CDR1 is MNHEY and CDR2 is SVGAGI. CDR3 region: CASSPRGTAYPTDTQYF. For the CDR3, the DNA is TGTGCCAGCAGTCCCCGGGGGACAGCCTACCCGACAGATACGCAGTATTTT.